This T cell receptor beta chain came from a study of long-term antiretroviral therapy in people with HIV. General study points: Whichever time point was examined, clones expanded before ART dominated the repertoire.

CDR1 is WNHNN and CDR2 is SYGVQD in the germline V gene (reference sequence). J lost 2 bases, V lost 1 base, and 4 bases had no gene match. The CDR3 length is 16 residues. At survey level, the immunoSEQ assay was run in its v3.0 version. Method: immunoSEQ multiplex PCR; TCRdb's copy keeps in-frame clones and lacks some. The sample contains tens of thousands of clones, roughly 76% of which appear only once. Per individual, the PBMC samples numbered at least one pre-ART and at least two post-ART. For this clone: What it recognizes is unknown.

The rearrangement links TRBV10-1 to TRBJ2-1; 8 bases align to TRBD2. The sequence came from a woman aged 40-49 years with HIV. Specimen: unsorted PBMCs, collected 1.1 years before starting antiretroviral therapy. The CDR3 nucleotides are TGCGCCAGCAGTGAGTTAGTAGCGGGGCCCTACAATGAGCAGTTCTTC. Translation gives CASSELVAGPYNEQFF.